The 21 T cell receptor beta chains presented below share a single source sample, sequenced in a study of T cell repertoires in cytomegalovirus infection. TCRdb reprocessed the reads via MiXCR and lists one record per CDR3 protein. The sample lists around 490,000 distinct CDR3 sequences; approximately 26% were seen once. The sample comprised PBMCs. The receptors were gathered from a human donor in good health (CMV status not recorded). Some clones in this sample may be carry-over from other donors' samples.

This chain's CDR3 is CAISGQGDTGELFF. The CDR3 DNA reads as TGTGCCATCAGTGGCCAGGGAGACACCGGGGAGCTGTTTTTT. J is TRBJ2-2 and V is TRBV10-3, with D perhaps being TRBD1 or TRBD2 (5 bases each). The CDR3 totals 14 residues. Germline-derived CDR1 and CDR2 are ENHRY and SYGVKD. V lost 4 bases and J lost 3, with 9 bases in between.

This clonotype was seen once. The J gene is TRBJ1-1, the V gene TRBV19; D is ambiguous. Trimming took 0 bases from V and 5 from J, leaving 10 bases between them. The CDR3 is 14 residues long. Per germline, CDR1 LNHDA and CDR2 SQIVND (reference sequence). The CDR3 nucleotides read TGTGCCAGTAGTATAGATGGGATAGGGACTGAAGCTTTCTTT. It is translated as CASSIDGIGTEAFF.

CDR3 amino acids: CAISEGIWGQRNTEAFF. CDR3 coding DNA: TGTGCCATCAGTGAGGGTATTTGGGGACAGAGAAACACTGAAGCTTTCTTT. The V and J genes are TRBV10-3 and TRBJ1-1, with 7 bases matching TRBD1. Germline V lookup: CDR1 ENHRY, CDR2 SYGVKD. With 2 bases clipped from V and 2 bases from J, the junction kept 11 bases outside the gene matches. This CDR3 region has 17 residues.

About this clonotype: Just one base apart from a much larger clone, this may be a read error. This chain connects TRBV11-1 to TRBJ2-3, with D possibly being TRBD2 (5 bases). Germline V gives CDR1 SGHAT, CDR2 FQDESV (reference sequence). The germline V and J ends were trimmed by 11 bases and 3 bases, with 6 bases remaining between them. The CDR3 has 10 residues. The CDR3 DNA is TGTGCCGGCGGGACAGATACGCAGTATTTT. This translates into CAGGTDTQYF.

The chain carries TRBV5-1 and TRBJ2-1, with a weak D call TRBD1 (6 bases). This CDR3 has 14 residues. CDR1 SGHRS and CDR2 YFSETQ come from the germline V gene. The V end was cut by 0 bases, the J end by 12 bases, with 16 bases between. CDR3 in DNA: TGCGCCAGCAGCTTGGACAGGGCGGAGTATGGGCAGTTCTTC. Its translation is CASSLDRAEYGQFF.

The gene calls are TRBV5-1 and TRBJ1-1, with 7 bases that match TRBD1. This CDR3 contains 15 residues. Germline trimming cut 0 bases from V and 5 bases from J; bases unmatched to any gene: 7. Germline values: CDR1 SGHRS, CDR2 YFSETQ. In DNA, the CDR3 is TGCGCCAGCAGCTTGGACGTTCAGGGGGGGACTGAAGCTTTCTTT. This gives the protein CASSLDVQGGTEAFF.

J is TRBJ2-1 and V is TRBV27; D is uncertain. The CDR3 spans 14 residues. The germline CDR1 and CDR2 sequences are MNHEY and SMNVEV (reference sequence). The V end was cut by 5 bases, the J end by 8 bases, with 16 bases between. In DNA form, the CDR3 reads TGTGCCAGCAGTCCTTCGACCGGTTTCTATGAGCAGTTCTTC. It specifies CASSPSTGFYEQFF.

The table lists this clonotype with many counts. The J gene is TRBJ2-1, the V gene TRBV7-8; maybe TRBD2 (5 bases). V lost 0 bases and J 5 bases, leaving 14 bases between the germline ends. Germline CDR1 SGHVS, CDR2 FQNEAQ. There are 16 residues in the CDR3. CDR3 bases: TGTGCCAGCAGCTTAGCGCGACTACCCCTAAACAATGAGCAGTTCTTC. It translates to CASSLARLPLNNEQFF.

This clonotype was counted only a few times. The CDR3 loop reads CATAASNSNQPQHF. The CDR3 DNA reads as TGTGCCACCGCAGCCAGCAATAGCAATCAGCCCCAGCATTTT. This chain joins TRBV19 and TRBJ1-5; no clear D gene. Per germline, CDR1 LNHDA and CDR2 SQIVND (reference sequence). Trimming cost V 10 bases and J 0 bases, with 13 bases left between them. There are 14 residues in the CDR3.

The genes are TRBV7-2 and TRBJ2-1, with 8 positions matching TRBD1. Germline values: CDR1 SGHTA, CDR2 FQGNSA. Trimming at V came to 3 bases and at J to 3 bases, leaving 4 bases not matched to a gene. The CDR3 totals 15 residues. In DNA, the CDR3 is TGTGCCAGCAGCTTGAGGACAGGGCACTACAATGAGCAGTTCTTC. Protein: CASSLRTGHYNEQFF.

This clonotype was recorded many times. The chain recombines TRBV7-2 with TRBJ2-3; possible D gene TRBD2, 7 bases. The CDR3 consists of 15 residues. Trimming stripped 1 base from V and 5 bases from J, with 13 bases between. Germline V gives CDR1 SGHTA, CDR2 FQGNSA. CDR3 nucleotide sequence: TGTGCCAGCAGCTTAGTGGGGGGGCGGCAAGATACGCAGTATTTT. This gives the protein CASSLVGGRQDTQYF.

J is TRBJ1-5 and V is TRBV19; D remains unclear. Germline V lookup: CDR1 LNHDA, CDR2 SQIVND (reference sequence). V was cut by 6 bases and J by 6 bases, with 6 bases left in between. The CDR3 consists of 11 residues. The CDR3 bases are TGTGCCAGTAGGAACGGTCAGCCCCAGCATTTT. It yields the protein CASRNGQPQHF.

The rearrangement links TRBV5-4 to TRBJ2-1, with D tentatively TRBD1 (5 bases). This CDR3 region has 14 residues. V lost 4 bases and J 9 bases, leaving 17 bases between the germline ends. Germline V gene sequence: CDR1 SGHNT, CDR2 YYREEE (reference sequence). The CDR3 spells CASSLLRTQGEQFF. The CDR3 coding sequence is TGTGCCAGCAGCCTTCTTAGGACCCAGGGTGAGCAGTTCTTC.

The genes are TRBV11-3 and TRBJ2-3; TRBD2 matches 7 bases. The CDR3 has 15 residues. Germline V gives CDR1 SGHNT, CDR2 YENEEA. The V and J ends lost 1 base and 2 bases, in that order; junction bases with no gene match: 3. DNA of the CDR3: TGTGCCAGCAGCTTAGTCCTAGCGGACACAGATACGCAGTATTTT. Its translation is CASSLVLADTDTQYF.

The chain links TRBV12-3 or TRBV12-4 to TRBJ1-1; D remains ambiguous. The CDR3 runs to 12 residues. The V gene lost 6 bases and the J gene lost 3 bases, with 8 bases spanning the gap. CDR3 loop: CASRPGYTEAFF. In DNA form, the CDR3 reads TGTGCCAGCAGGCCGGGATACACTGAAGCTTTCTTT.

This clonotype appeared a few times. V is TRBV11-1 and J is TRBJ2-5, with 14 positions matching TRBD2. This CDR3 has 17 amino acids. Germline CDR1 reads SGHAT; CDR2 reads FQDESV (reference sequence). With 5 bases clipped from V and 3 bases from J, the junction kept 8 bases outside the gene matches. The CDR3 DNA reads TGTGCCAGCAGCCCTGGGACTAGCGGGAGTGGAGAAGAGACCCAGTACTTC. Protein product: CASSPGTSGSGEETQYF. Together with reference TRBV11-1 and TRBJ2-5, the CDR3 gives the full variable domain: EAEVAQSPRYKITEKSQAVAFWCDPISGHATLYWYRQILGQGPELLVQFQDESVVDDSQLPKDRFSAERLKGVDSTLKIQPAELGDSAMYLCASSPGTSGSGEETQYFGPGTRLLVL.

This clonotype came up a few times. The V and J genes are TRBV30 and TRBJ1-5; TRBD1 might be the D (5 bases). The CDR3 is 14 amino acids. V dropped 2 bases and J dropped 3 bases, with 11 bases sitting between them. Germline values: CDR1 GTSNPN, CDR2 SVGIG (reference sequence). CDR3 DNA: TGTGCCTGGAGTAACTTACAGGTCAATCAGCCCCAGCATTTT. Translation: CAWSNLQVNQPQHF.

This clonotype was detected only a few times. The gene calls are TRBV10-3 and TRBJ2-7; TRBD2 matches at 9 bases. The germline V gene encodes CDR1 ENHRY and CDR2 SYGVKD. After removal of 4 bases from V and 2 bases from J, the junction contained 9 bases not matched to a gene. The CDR3 sequence is 16 residues long. Here the CDR3 DNA reads TGTGCCATCAGTGGGGGCACTAGCGGGTCCACCTACGAGCAGTACTTC. Its translation: CAISGGTSGSTYEQYF.

This sequence joins TRBV19 and TRBJ1-2, with 11 bases identical to TRBD1. The CDR3 is 16 amino acids. Looked up from germline, CDR1 is LNHDA and CDR2 is SQIVND (reference sequence). Trimming took 7 bases from V and 7 from J; bases not matched to a gene: 14. The CDR3 DNA reads as TGTGCCAGTAAGGGACAGGGGGGTCTCGGCGCGGCTGGCTACACCTTC. Its protein product is CASKGQGGLGAAGYTF.

Only a few counts were recorded for this clonotype. The chain uses TRBV6-2 or TRBV6-3 and TRBJ2-1, with a possible D match to TRBD2 (6 bases). The germline V gene has CDR1 MNHEY and CDR2 SVGEGT. Trimming took off 8 bases at V and 5 bases at J, with 19 bases between the two ends. This CDR3 is 15 amino acids long. CDR3 nucleotide sequence: TGTGCCAGCGAGGGTCCGGGACTTCTAGACAATGAGCAGTTCTTC. This codes for CASEGPGLLDNEQFF.

This clonotype turned up a few times. This sequence joins TRBV6-2 or TRBV6-3 and TRBJ2-2, with TRBD2 identical over 7 bases. The CDR3 has 18 amino acids. Germline CDR1 and CDR2: MNHEY and SVGEGT. Germline trimming cut 7 bases from V and 0 bases from J; bases unmatched to any gene: 14. The CDR3 loop reads CASTPLLGLAANTGELFF. In nucleotides, the CDR3 is TGTGCCAGCACTCCACTCCTGGGGCTAGCGGCGAACACCGGGGAGCTGTTTTTT.